This TCR beta chain was sequenced in a study of shared clonotypes between healthy human individuals. On the study more broadly: In total, the donors were two women and a few men aged 18 to 49.

Comment on this clone: Its specificity is not known.

Per the germline V gene, CDR1 is SGDLS and CDR2 is YYNGEE. The J segment lost 0 bases and the V segment lost 2 bases, leaving 4 bases of the junction unmatched. CDR3 length: 15 amino acids. Points from the study as a whole: Blood alone was sampled, and tissue repertoires likely differ. Rarefaction revealed incomplete sorted-subset sequencing despite large depth.

Researchers partitioned CD4+ cells into CD45RA+ naive and CD45RA-negative memory subsets. The assay was immunoSEQ multiplex PCR, and TCRdb's table has in-frame clones only and misses some. This table has roughly 2.6 million clones, over 85% appearing once. The material sequenced was naive CD4+ T cells sorted from blood. Stated subset: CD45RA+ positively selected. The chain is built from TRBV9 and TRBJ1-2; 7 bases align to TRBD1. The TCR comes from a man aged 18 to 35 in good health. Written as DNA, the CDR3 is TGTGCCAGCAGCGTCTCGGGACAGCCTAACTATGGCTACACCTTC. It translates to CASSVSGQPNYGYTF.